A single sample is the source of the 5 T cell receptor beta chains below, sequenced in a study of blood T cell repertoires in COVID-19. Clones were read by immunoSEQ multiplex PCR, and TCRdb kept only the in-frame ones, dropping some. The sample has some 290,000 clones, approximately 87% seen once. Sample: peripheral blood. The receptors come from a man between 60 and 75 years old who had recovered from COVID-19.

The chain carries TRBV15 and TRBJ1-5; a possible D gene is TRBD1 (6 bases). There are 15 residues in the CDR3. CDR1 is LNHNV, CDR2 YYDKDF, per germline (reference sequence). V lost 2 bases, J lost 6 bases, and 14 bases lay in between. The CDR3 loop reads CATSRTTGHLQPQHF. Here the CDR3 DNA reads TGTGCCACCAGCAGAACTACAGGGCATCTTCAGCCCCAGCATTTT.

CDR3 in DNA: TGTGCCAGTAGCCTGACAGGGCCACCCTTCTATGGCTACACCTTC. It is translated as CASSLTGPPFYGYTF. This chain connects TRBV19 to TRBJ1-2; 7 bases line up with TRBD1. Per germline, CDR1 LNHDA and CDR2 SQIVND (reference sequence). This CDR3 spans 15 amino acids. V gave up 6 bases and J gave up 4 bases; unmatched junction bases: 11.

The rearrangement uses TRBV5-1 and TRBJ2-5; D is undetermined. Germline CDR1 reads SGHRS; CDR2 reads YFSETQ. This CDR3 has 13 residues. V shed 1 base and J shed 2 bases, with 6 bases lying between them. The CDR3 region is CASSLFQQETQYF. In DNA, the CDR3 is TGCGCCAGCAGCTTGTTCCAGCAAGAGACCCAGTACTTC.

V and J are TRBV12-5 and TRBJ1-2; the match to TRBD1 covers 7 bases. Looked up from germline, CDR1 is LGHNT and CDR2 is FRNRAP. The CDR3 sequence is 16 residues long. V shed 2 bases and J 2 bases; nucleotides not matched to a gene: 8. CDR3 bases: TGTGCTAGTGGTTTGACATCCTCGACAGGGAACTATGGCTACACCTTC. This codes for CASGLTSSTGNYGYTF.

In this sample, this clone turned up a few times. The chain is built from TRBV6-6 and TRBJ1-2; TRBD1 is a possible D gene (6 bases). This CDR3 spans 15 amino acids. Germline values: CDR1 MNHNY, CDR2 SVGAGI (reference sequence). V lost 6 bases to trimming and J lost 4 bases, with 18 bases between them. In DNA, the CDR3 is TGTGCCAGCAGCACCGCTGGGGGGGGCTTCTATGGCTACACCTTC. Its translation is CASSTAGGGFYGYTF.